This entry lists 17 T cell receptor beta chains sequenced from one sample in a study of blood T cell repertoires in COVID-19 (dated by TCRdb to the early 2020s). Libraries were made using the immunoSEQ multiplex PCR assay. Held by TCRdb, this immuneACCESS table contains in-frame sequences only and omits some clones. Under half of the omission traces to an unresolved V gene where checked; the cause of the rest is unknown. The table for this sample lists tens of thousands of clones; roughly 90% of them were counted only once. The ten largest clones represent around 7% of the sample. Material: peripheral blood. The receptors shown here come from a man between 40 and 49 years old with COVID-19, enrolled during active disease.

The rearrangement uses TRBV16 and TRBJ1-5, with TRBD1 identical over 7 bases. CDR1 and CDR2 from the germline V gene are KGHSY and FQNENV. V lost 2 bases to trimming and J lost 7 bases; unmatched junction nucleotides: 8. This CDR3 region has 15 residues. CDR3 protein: CASSQRGRDGQPQHF. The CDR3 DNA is TGTGCCAGCAGCCAAAGGGGGCGGGATGGGCAGCCCCAGCATTTT.

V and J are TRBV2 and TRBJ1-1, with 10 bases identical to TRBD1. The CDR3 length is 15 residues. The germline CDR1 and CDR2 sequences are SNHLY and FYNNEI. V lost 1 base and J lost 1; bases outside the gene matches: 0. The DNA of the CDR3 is TGTGCCAGCAGTGAAGGGACAGGGGGGAACACTGAAGCTTTCTTT. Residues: CASSEGTGGNTEAFF.

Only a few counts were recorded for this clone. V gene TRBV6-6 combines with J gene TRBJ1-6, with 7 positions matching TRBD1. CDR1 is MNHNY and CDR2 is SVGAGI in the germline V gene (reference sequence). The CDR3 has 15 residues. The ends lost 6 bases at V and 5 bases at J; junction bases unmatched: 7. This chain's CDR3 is CASSRDSFHNSPLHF. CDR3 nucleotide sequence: TGTGCCAGCAGCCGGGACAGCTTTCATAATTCACCCCTCCACTTT.

The chain's CDR3 is CASSPELSYEQYF. The CDR3 DNA is TGTGCCAGCAGCCCCGAGCTCTCCTACGAGCAGTACTTC. The V call is TRBV2, the J call TRBJ2-7; no firm D call. Per the germline V gene, CDR1 is SNHLY and CDR2 is FYNNEI. V gave up 6 bases and J gave up 0 bases, with 9 bases separating them. The CDR3 is 13 amino acids.

CDR3 coding DNA: TGTGCCAGTAATCCGCGGGGCACGAGTAGAAACACCATATATTTT. The encoded protein is CASNPRGTSRNTIYF. The rearrangement uses TRBV19 and TRBJ1-3; perhaps TRBD1 as D (5 bases). This CDR3 region has 15 residues. V lost 7 bases to trimming and J lost 5 bases, with 18 bases between them. Per germline, CDR1 LNHDA and CDR2 SQIVND (reference sequence). Looking up the rest from reference TRBV19 and TRBJ1-3 gives the full variable domain: DGGITQSPKYLFRKEGQNVTLSCEQNLNHDAMYWYRQDPGQGLRLIYYSQIVNDFQKGDIAEGYSVSREKKESFPLTVTSAQKNPTAFYLCASNPRGTSRNTIYFGEGSWLTVV.

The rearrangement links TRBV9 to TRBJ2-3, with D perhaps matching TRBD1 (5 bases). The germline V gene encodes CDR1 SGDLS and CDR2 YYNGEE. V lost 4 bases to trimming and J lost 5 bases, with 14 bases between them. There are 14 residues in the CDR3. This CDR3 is CASSPRQGVDTQYF. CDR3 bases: TGTGCCAGCAGCCCCCGGCAGGGTGTAGATACGCAGTATTTT.

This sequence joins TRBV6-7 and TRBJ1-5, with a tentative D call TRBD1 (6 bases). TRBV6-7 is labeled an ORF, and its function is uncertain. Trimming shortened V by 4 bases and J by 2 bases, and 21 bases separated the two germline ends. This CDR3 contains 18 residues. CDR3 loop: CASSSGALTGWRNQPQHF. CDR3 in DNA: TGTGCCAGCAGTTCCGGCGCCCTGACAGGCTGGCGCAATCAGCCCCAGCATTTT.

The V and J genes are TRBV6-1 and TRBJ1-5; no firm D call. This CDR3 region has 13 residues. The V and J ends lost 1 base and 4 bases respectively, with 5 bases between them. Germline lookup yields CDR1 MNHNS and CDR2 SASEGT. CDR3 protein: CASSEVGNQPQHF. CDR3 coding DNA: TGTGCCAGCAGTGAAGTCGGGAATCAGCCCCAGCATTTT.

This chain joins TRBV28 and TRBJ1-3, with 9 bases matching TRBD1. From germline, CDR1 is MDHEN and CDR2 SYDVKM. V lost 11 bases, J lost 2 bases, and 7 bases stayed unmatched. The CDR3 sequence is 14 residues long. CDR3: CAGRDRETGNTIYF. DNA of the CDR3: TGTGCCGGTCGGGACAGGGAAACTGGAAACACCATATATTTT.

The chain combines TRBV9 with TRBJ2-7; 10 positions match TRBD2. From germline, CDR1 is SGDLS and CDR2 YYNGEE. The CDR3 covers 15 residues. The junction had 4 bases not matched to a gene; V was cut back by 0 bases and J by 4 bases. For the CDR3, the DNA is TGTGCCAGCAGCGTAGAGGCTAGCGGGGGATACGAGCAGTACTTC. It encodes CASSVEASGGYEQYF.

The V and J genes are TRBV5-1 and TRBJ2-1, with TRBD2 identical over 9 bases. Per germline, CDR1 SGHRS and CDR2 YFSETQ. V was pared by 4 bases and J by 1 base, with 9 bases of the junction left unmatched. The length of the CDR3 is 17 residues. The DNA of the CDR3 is TGCGCCAGCAGCCCCTCCGGGACTAGCAAATCCTACAATGAGCAGTTCTTC. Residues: CASSPSGTSKSYNEQFF.

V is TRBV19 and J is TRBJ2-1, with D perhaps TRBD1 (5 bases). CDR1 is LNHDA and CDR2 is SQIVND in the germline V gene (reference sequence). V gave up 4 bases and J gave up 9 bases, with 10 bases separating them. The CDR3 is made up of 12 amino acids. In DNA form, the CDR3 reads TGTGCCAGTAGTAATCAGGGTGGTGAGCAGTTCTTC. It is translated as CASSNQGGEQFF.

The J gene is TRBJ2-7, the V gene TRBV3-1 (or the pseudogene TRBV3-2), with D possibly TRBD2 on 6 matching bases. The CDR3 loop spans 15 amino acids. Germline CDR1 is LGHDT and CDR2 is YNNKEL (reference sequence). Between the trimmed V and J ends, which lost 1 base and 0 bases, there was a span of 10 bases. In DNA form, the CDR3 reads TGTGCCAGCAGCCAAGGGGACGGGAGCTCCTACGAGCAGTACTTC. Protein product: CASSQGDGSSYEQYF.

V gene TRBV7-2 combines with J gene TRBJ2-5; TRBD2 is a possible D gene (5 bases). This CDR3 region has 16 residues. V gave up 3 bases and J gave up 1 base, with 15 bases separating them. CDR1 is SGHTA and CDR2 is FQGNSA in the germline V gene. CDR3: CASSLVPSRSQETQYF. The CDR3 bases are TGTGCCAGCAGCTTGGTGCCTAGCAGATCCCAAGAGACCCAGTACTTC. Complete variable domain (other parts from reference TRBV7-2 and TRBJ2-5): GAGVSQSPSNKVTEKGKDVELRCDPISGHTALYWYRQSLGQGLEFLIYFQGNSAPDKSGLPSDRFSAERTGGSVSTLTIQRTQQEDSAVYLCASSLVPSRSQETQYFGPGTRLLVL.

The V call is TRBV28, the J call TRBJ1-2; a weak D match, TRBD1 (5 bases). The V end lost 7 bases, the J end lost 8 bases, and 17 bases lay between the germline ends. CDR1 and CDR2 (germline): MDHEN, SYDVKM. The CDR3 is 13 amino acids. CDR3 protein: CASTLGDYLGYTF. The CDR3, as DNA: TGTGCCAGCACCTTAGGGGACTATTTAGGCTACACCTTC.

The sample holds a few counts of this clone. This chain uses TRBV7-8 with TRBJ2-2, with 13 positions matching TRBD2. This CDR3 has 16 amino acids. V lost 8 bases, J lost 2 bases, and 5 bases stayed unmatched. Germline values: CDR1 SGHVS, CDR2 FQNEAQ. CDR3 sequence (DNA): TGTGCCAGCTTGACTAGCGGGGGGCTCAACACCGGGGAGCTGTTTTTT. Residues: CASLTSGGLNTGELFF.

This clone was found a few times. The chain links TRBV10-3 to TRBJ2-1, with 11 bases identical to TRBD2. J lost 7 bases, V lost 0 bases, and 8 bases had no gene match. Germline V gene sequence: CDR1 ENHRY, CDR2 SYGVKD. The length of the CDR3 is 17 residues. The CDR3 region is CAISESFSGGAGNEQFF. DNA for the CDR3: TGTGCCATCAGTGAGTCCTTTAGCGGGGGGGCCGGAAATGAGCAGTTCTTC.